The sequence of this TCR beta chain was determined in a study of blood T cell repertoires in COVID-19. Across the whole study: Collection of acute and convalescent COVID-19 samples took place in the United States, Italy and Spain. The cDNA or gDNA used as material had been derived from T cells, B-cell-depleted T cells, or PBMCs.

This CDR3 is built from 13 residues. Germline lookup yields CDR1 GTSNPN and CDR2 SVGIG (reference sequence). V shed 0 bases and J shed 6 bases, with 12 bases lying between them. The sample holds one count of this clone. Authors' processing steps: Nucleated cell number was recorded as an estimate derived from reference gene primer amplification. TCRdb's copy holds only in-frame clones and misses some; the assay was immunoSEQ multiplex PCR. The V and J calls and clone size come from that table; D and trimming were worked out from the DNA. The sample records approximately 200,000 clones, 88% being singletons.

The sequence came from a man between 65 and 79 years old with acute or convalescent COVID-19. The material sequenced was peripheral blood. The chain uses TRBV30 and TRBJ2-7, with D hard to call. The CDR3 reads CAWSVEPRSEQYF. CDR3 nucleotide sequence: TGTGCCTGGAGTGTAGAACCCCGGTCCGAGCAGTACTTC.